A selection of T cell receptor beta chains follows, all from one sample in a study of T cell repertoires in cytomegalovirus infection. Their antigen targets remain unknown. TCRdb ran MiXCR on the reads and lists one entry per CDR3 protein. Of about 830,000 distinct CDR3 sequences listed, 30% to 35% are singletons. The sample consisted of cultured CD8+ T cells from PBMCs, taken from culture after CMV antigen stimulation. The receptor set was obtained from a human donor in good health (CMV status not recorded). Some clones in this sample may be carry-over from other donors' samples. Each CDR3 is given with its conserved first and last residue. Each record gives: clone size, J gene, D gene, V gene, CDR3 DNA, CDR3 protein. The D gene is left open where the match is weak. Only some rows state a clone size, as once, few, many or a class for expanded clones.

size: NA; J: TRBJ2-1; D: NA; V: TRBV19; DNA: TGTGCCAGTAGTATAGGGCCTTCTGGCTACAATGAGCAGTTCTTC; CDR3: CASSIGPSGYNEQFF
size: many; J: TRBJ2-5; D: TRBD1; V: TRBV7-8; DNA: TGTGCCAGCAGCACACCCGGGACAGGGGGCGAAGAAGAGACCCAGTACTTC; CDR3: CASSTPGTGGEEETQYF
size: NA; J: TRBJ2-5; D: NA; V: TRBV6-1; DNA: TGTGCCAGCAGTTTCCTCCTAGAGGGGTATTTGAAGACCCAGTACTTC; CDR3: CASSFLLEGYLKTQYF
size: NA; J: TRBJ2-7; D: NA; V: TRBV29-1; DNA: TGCAGCGTTGAAGTCGGGAGCTCCTACGAGCAGTACTTC; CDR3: CSVEVGSSYEQYF
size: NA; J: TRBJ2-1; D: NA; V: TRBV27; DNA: TGTGCCAGCAGTTTAGGGATGGGCAATGAGCAGTTCTTC; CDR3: CASSLGMGNEQFF
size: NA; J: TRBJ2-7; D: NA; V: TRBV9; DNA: TGTGCCAGCAGCGTAGGGATAGGGGTCGGACCTATCTCCTACGAGCAGTACTTC; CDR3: CASSVGIGVGPISYEQYF
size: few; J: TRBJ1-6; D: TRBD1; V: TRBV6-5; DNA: TGTGCCAGCAGTCACGACGGGACAGCCTATAATTCACCCCTCCACTTT; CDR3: CASSHDGTAYNSPLHF
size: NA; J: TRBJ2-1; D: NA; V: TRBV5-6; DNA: NA; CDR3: CASSPSRWRTTMSSSSWGLNEQFF
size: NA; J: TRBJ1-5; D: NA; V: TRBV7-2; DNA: TGTGCCAGCAGCCCCCTAGTGGGGGATAGCAATCAGCCCCAGCATTTT; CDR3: CASSPLVGDSNQPQHF
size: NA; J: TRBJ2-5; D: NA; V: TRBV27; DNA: TGTGCCAGCAGTCCCAGGGGTTTAAGCCAAGAGACCCAGTACTTC; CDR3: CASSPRGLSQETQYF
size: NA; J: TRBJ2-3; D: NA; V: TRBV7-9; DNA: TGTGCCAGCAGCCCTAAACTAGTTGGAGTCTCTCAGGATACGCAGTATTTT; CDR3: CASSPKLVGVSQDTQYF
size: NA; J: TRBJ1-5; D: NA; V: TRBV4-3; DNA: TGCGCCAGCAGCCAGAGGGGGGAGGGGAATCAGCCCCAGCATTTT; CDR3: CASSQRGEGNQPQHF
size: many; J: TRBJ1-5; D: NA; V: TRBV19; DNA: TGTGCCCCTCGGGAGGGGGTCCCGCAGCCCCAGCATTTT; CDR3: CAPREGVPQPQHF